The 19 T cell receptor beta chains presented below share a single source sample, sequenced in a study of blood T cell repertoires in COVID-19. The repertoire was sequenced with immunoSEQ multiplex PCR; TCRdb's copy has only in-frame clones and lacks some. The data hold around 290,000 clones, with approximately 91% observed a single time. Sequencing was carried out using PBMCs or T cells enriched from blood (not recorded which). These receptors were taken from a woman aged 25 to 39 who had recovered from COVID-19.

The chain recombines TRBV11-2 with TRBJ2-7, with D tentatively TRBD2 (5 bases). Trimming removed 3 bases from V and 0 bases from J, with 15 bases in between. Germline-derived CDR1 and CDR2 are SGHAT and FQNNGV. This CDR3 comprises 16 residues. The CDR3 sequence is CASSLEVRVSSYEQYF. The CDR3 DNA reads as TGTGCCAGCAGCTTGGAGGTTCGGGTGAGCTCCTACGAGCAGTACTTC.

The J gene is TRBJ1-1, the V gene TRBV5-1; 7 bases are a match to TRBD1. The CDR3 runs to 15 residues. J gave up 11 bases and V 1 base, and 14 bases lay outside the gene matches. Per germline, CDR1 SGHRS and CDR2 YFSETQ. CDR3: CASSLFVGEGAVAFF. The CDR3 nucleotides are TGCGCCAGCAGCTTGTTTGTTGGCGAGGGGGCTGTCGCTTTCTTT. The complete variable domain, with remaining parts taken from reference TRBV5-1 and TRBJ1-1, reads KAGVTQTPRYLIKTRGQQVTLSCSPISGHRSVSWYQQTPGQGLQFLFEYFSETQRNKGNFPGRFSGRQFSNSRSEMNVSTLELGDSALYLCASSLFVGEGAVAFFGQGTRLTVV.

The chain couples TRBV12-5 to TRBJ2-3; TRBD2 aligns across 11 bases. Germline CDR1 is LGHNT and CDR2 is FRNRAP. V shed 3 bases, J shed 3 bases, and the junction held 5 bases outside the gene matches. CDR3 length: 16 amino acids. The DNA of the CDR3 is TGTGCTAGTGGTTTAGGACTAGCGGGCGTGACAGATACGCAGTATTTT. Translating it yields CASGLGLAGVTDTQYF.

The chain links TRBV5-4 to TRBJ2-1, with 11 bases identical to TRBD2. CDR3 length: 15 residues. V gave up 1 base and J gave up 5 bases; unmatched junction bases: 2. Germline CDR1 is SGHNT and CDR2 is YYREEE (reference sequence). CDR3 sequence: CASSLIAGGDNEQFF. CDR3 nucleotides: TGTGCCAGCAGCTTGATAGCGGGGGGGGACAATGAGCAGTTCTTC.

The CDR3 here is CAWSVVWNTEAFF. CDR3 bases: TGTGCCTGGAGTGTTGTCTGGAACACTGAAGCTTTCTTT. The chain links TRBV30 to TRBJ1-1, with no clear D. The germline V and J ends were trimmed by 0 bases and 1 base, with 6 bases remaining between them. Germline CDR1 reads GTSNPN; CDR2 reads SVGIG (reference sequence). The length of the CDR3 is 13 residues.

The chain recombines TRBV6-1 with TRBJ1-3, with unresolved D. Germline CDR1 and CDR2: MNHNS and SASEGT. This CDR3 contains 16 residues. With 2 bases removed from V and 0 bases from J, the gap between germline ends came to 11 bases. The CDR3 DNA reads as TGTGCCAGCAGTGAATCCCTAATTTACTCTGGAAACACCATATATTTT. It specifies CASSESLIYSGNTIYF.

This clone showed up just once. The chain uses TRBV27 and TRBJ1-4, with D perhaps TRBD1 (5 bases). The CDR3 extends over 14 amino acids. Germline CDR1 MNHEY, CDR2 SMNVEV (reference sequence). Trimming pared 7 bases from V and 3 bases from J, leaving 12 bases between. The DNA for the CDR3 is TGTGCCAGCACATCTCAGGGCGCTAATGAAAAACTGTTTTTT. Protein sequence: CASTSQGANEKLFF.

The genes are TRBV7-3 and TRBJ2-3, with 8 nucleotides matching TRBD2. CDR1 is SGHTA, CDR2 FQGTGA, per germline. The CDR3 contains 15 residues. The ends lost 2 bases at V and 4 bases at J; junction bases unmatched: 5. The CDR3 region is CASSLGGGSADTQYF. The DNA of the CDR3 is TGTGCCAGCAGCTTAGGCGGGGGGTCGGCAGATACGCAGTATTTT.

CDR3 loop: CASSLDRDQPQHF. CDR3 bases: TGTGCCAGCAGCTTGGACAGGGATCAGCCCCAGCATTTT. The rearrangement links TRBV5-6 to TRBJ1-5, with a tentative D call TRBD1 (6 bases). The V end was cut by 0 bases, the J end by 5 bases, with 6 bases between. The CDR3 totals 13 residues. Per germline, CDR1 SGHDT and CDR2 YYEEEE.

V is TRBV7-6 and J is TRBJ1-5; perhaps TRBD1 as D (5 bases). The length of the CDR3 is 15 residues. Deletions cut 5 bases from V and 5 bases from J, with 16 bases between. CDR1 is SGHVS, CDR2 FNYEAQ, per germline. CDR3 DNA sequence: TGTGCCAGCAGCCCCGAGGCAGGGATATATCAGCCCCAGCATTTT. This sequence encodes CASSPEAGIYQPQHF.

The genes are TRBV27 and TRBJ1-2; perhaps TRBD1 as D (6 bases). Trimming shortened V by 5 bases and J by 9 bases, and 22 bases separated the two germline ends. Germline lookup yields CDR1 MNHEY and CDR2 SMNVEV (reference sequence). The CDR3 loop spans 15 amino acids. DNA of the CDR3: TGTGCCAGCAGTCCTTTCCCGACAGGTGGATTGAGCTACACCTTC. It encodes CASSPFPTGGLSYTF.

CDR3 in DNA: TGTGCCAGCAGTTACTCTGATATACTCACAGATTACCATGGCTACACCTTC. Encoded protein: CASSYSDILTDYHGYTF. The chain has TRBV6-2 or TRBV6-3 and TRBJ1-2; D remains ambiguous. In germline, CDR1 is MNHEY, CDR2 SVGEGT. Trimming took 0 bases from V and 6 from J, leaving 20 bases between them. The CDR3 totals 17 residues.

This chain joins TRBV7-3 and TRBJ2-2, with D maybe TRBD2 (7 bases). Germline CDR1 and CDR2: SGHTA and FQGTGA. Trimming removed 8 bases at V and 4 bases at J, with 11 bases between. This CDR3 is built from 13 residues. The chain's CDR3 is CASRGARTGELFF. CDR3 in DNA: TGTGCCAGCCGGGGGGCCCGCACCGGGGAGCTGTTTTTT. Full variable domain (outside the CDR3, taken from reference TRBV7-3 and TRBJ2-2): GAGVSQTPSNKVTEKGKYVELRCDPISGHTALYWYRQSLGQGPEFLIYFQGTGAADDSGLPNDRFFAVRPEGSVSTLKIQRTERGDSAVYLCASRGARTGELFFGEGSRLTVL.

The J gene is TRBJ1-1, the V gene TRBV19; tentative D call: TRBD1 (6 bases). The CDR3 runs to 14 residues. Germline lookup yields CDR1 LNHDA and CDR2 SQIVND (reference sequence). Trimming cost V 5 bases and J 4 bases, with 14 bases left between them. The CDR3 loop reads CASSLRGIGTEAFF. The CDR3 nucleotides are TGTGCCAGTAGTTTGAGGGGGATTGGCACTGAAGCTTTCTTT.

This clone was detected a few times. V gene TRBV28 combines with J gene TRBJ1-2; 7 bases match TRBD1. The CDR3 length is 16 residues. V shed 3 bases, J shed 3 bases, and the junction held 10 bases outside the gene matches. Per the germline V gene, CDR1 is MDHEN and CDR2 is SYDVKM. This chain's CDR3 is CASSFWGPGGDYGYTF. For the CDR3, the DNA is TGTGCCAGCAGTTTTTGGGGGCCAGGGGGTGACTATGGCTACACCTTC.

This sequence joins TRBV29-1 and TRBJ2-3; 10 bases align to TRBD2. CDR3 size: 14 residues. Germline values: CDR1 SQVTM, CDR2 ANQGSEA. The V segment lost 6 bases and the J segment 4 bases; nucleotides outside the gene matches: 7. Written as DNA, the CDR3 is TGCAGCGTGCCCCTAGCGGGAGTGTCAGATACGCAGTATTTT. Protein: CSVPLAGVSDTQYF.

The chain joins TRBV7-2 to TRBJ2-3, with a possible D match to TRBD2 (5 bases). This CDR3 comprises 17 residues. V was pared by 5 bases and J by 3 bases, with 21 bases between. Germline V gene lookup returns CDR1 SGHTA and CDR2 FQGNSA. CDR3: CASSPPGWPKVTDTQYF. DNA for the CDR3: TGTGCCAGCAGCCCCCCGGGGTGGCCTAAGGTGACAGATACGCAGTATTTT.

V is TRBV6-1 and J is TRBJ1-6; 8 positions match TRBD1. This CDR3 region has 16 residues. In germline, CDR1 is MNHNS, CDR2 SASEGT. V dropped 2 bases and J dropped 8; count of bases not matched to a gene: 8. As DNA, the CDR3 is TGTGCCAGCAGTGAACAGGGGGCGAGGTTTTATTCACCCCTCCACTTT. This encodes CASSEQGARFYSPLHF.

This clone was seen just once. J is TRBJ2-3 and V is TRBV2; 9 positions agree with TRBD2. Unmatched junction bases numbered 10, after V lost 10 bases and J lost 2 bases. The germline CDR1 and CDR2 sequences are SNHLY and FYNNEI. The CDR3 runs 15 residues. CDR3 sequence (DNA): TGTGCCACTCTGGGCGGGGGGGAAATCACAGATACGCAGTATTTT. As protein: CATLGGGEITDTQYF. Looking up the rest from reference TRBV2 and TRBJ2-3 gives the full variable domain: EPEVTQTPSHQVTQMGQEVILRCVPISNHLYFYWYRQILGQKVEFLVSFYNNEISEKSEIFDDQFSVERPDGSNFTLKIRSTKLEDSAMYFCATLGGGEITDTQYFGPGTRLTVL.